This TCR beta chain was obtained from a study of blood T cell repertoires in COVID-19 (dated by TCRdb to the early 2020s). The study in broad terms: The collaborator samples originated in the United States, Italy and Spain and spanned the acute and convalescent phases of COVID-19. A de-identified subject ID, COVID-19 status, age in years and sex were almost always included in the sample metadata. HLA class I and class II types, where available, came from metadata supplied by the sample provider rather than from assay-based typing. The samples were drawn from the first 160 participants of the ongoing ImmuneRACE study and from 950 to 1,500 subjects provided by 6 global collaborators. The repertoires were released in a freely available public database intended as a resource for research on the immune response to SARS-CoV-2. The material from the prospective study consisted of cDNA or gDNA derived from T cells, B-cell-depleted T cells, or PBMCs. The dataset comprised deeply sampled blood TCRbeta repertoires from subjects exposed to, actively infected with, or recovered from COVID-19.

In the case of this clone: What this receptor recognizes is not known. No base qualities exist here, and no much larger clone lies one base off it.

Trimming takes 0 bases off V and 4 bases off J; junction bases not matched to a gene: 3. The CDR3 goes from the cysteine to the phenylalanine over 14 residues. Only the CDR3 portion is preserved as DNA: 42 bases, with reading frame beginning at the first base. The germline V gene supplies CDR1 SGHRS and CDR2 YFSETQ. Another Seattle source contributed samples from volunteer blood donors who had recovered from COVID-19. Collaborating institutions collected whole blood in K2EDTA tubes following their own protocols. For TCRbeta analysis, collaborators shipped samples in one of three forms: frozen whole blood, isolated PBMCs, or DNA extracted from either of those sample types. TCRbeta CDR3 regions were amplified from genomic DNA by means of the immunoSEQ Assay, a bias-controlled multiplex PCR. The source study handled its data this way. Nucleated cell counts per sample were estimated from amplification of reference gene primers within the assay. To quantify the absolute abundance of each unique TCRbeta CDR3 rearrangement, sequence reads were collapsed and filtered. For each sample, productive Simpson clonality was calculated by taking the square root of Simpson's diversity index across productive rearrangements. This is the immuneACCESS table as TCRdb keeps it, with only in-frame sequences that have V and J called. A part of the clones is gone; compared with another copy, unresolved V genes explain less than half, and the rest is unexplained. That table is the source of V, J and clone size, and D and trimming were worked out from the DNA. The sample includes 250,000 to 350,000 clones, with approximately 84% observed a single time. Clones ranked in the top ten supply about 2.2% of the sample.

The paper as a whole reports these results and caveats: The quantity of clinical and demographic metadata differed by source and by participant and was supplied without curation.

The receptor was isolated from a woman under 40 who had recovered from COVID-19. This chain is built from TRBV5-1 and TRBJ1-2; 7 junctional bases match TRBD1. Sequencing was performed on peripheral blood. In nucleotide form, the sequence is TGCGCCAGCAGCTTGGCAGGGGGAAGCTATGGCTACACCTTC. Its coded protein is CASSLAGGSYGYTF.